This T cell receptor beta chain was retrieved from a study of cytotoxic CD8 clonotypes in ibrutinib-treated CLL. About the study: Patient counts were about 12 relapsed/refractory, some 14 treatment-naive and about 18 IGHV unmutated. Average yields of 255,043 productive templates and 75,000 to 100,000 productive rearrangements characterized the samples.

Sequenced by immunoSEQ multiplex PCR; TCRdb stores in-frame clones only, minus some. Found here are about 200,000 clones, roughly three quarters of them singletons; the top ten hold over 10%. V lost 1 base to trimming and J lost 0 bases, with 7 bases between them. There are 15 residues in the CDR3. Germline CDR1 reads MNHNS; CDR2 reads SASEGT. As regards this clone: The antigen is unknown.

General study findings and limits: Public clonotypes were rare and shrank or held steady on treatment. Whereas clonality rose at ibrutinib response, it declined toward baseline at progression.

The V and J genes are TRBV6-1 and TRBJ1-3; no clear D. The specimen comprised PBMCs, sampled after 12 months of ibrutinib treatment. This sequence originates from a human donor with chronic lymphocytic leukemia. CDR3 region: CASSEGRISGNTIYF. The CDR3 DNA follows: TGTGCCAGCAGTGAAGGAAGGATCTCTGGAAACACCATATATTTT.